Described below is a single T cell receptor beta chain sequence and its context. The antigen is unknown. The data are from a study of identical twins. Study findings and constraints: The authors noted that invariant MAIT and iNKT cells could partly confound zero-insertion analyses.

One entry per CDR3 protein, called by TCRdb with MiXCR from the 5' RACE reads. Altogether about 550,000 distinct CDR3 sequences are present, approximately 20% being singletons, with the ten largest covering about 0.5%. The germline CDR1 and CDR2 sequences are DFQATT and SNEGSKA (reference sequence). The CDR3 extends over 15 amino acids. The germline V and J ends were trimmed by 1 base and 4 bases, with 16 bases remaining between them. The same specimen was also included in a second study, on yellow fever vaccine responses in identical twins.

The clonotype was recovered from a woman in her late teens or twenties in good health. This chain uses TRBV20-1 with TRBJ1-1; TRBD1 is a possible D gene (6 bases). Sequencing input: CD4+ T cells sorted from blood. The CDR3 DNA reads as TGCAGTGCTAGAGGCCTAGGGGGATTCGGCACTGAAGCTTTCTTT. Protein sequence: CSARGLGGFGTEAFF.